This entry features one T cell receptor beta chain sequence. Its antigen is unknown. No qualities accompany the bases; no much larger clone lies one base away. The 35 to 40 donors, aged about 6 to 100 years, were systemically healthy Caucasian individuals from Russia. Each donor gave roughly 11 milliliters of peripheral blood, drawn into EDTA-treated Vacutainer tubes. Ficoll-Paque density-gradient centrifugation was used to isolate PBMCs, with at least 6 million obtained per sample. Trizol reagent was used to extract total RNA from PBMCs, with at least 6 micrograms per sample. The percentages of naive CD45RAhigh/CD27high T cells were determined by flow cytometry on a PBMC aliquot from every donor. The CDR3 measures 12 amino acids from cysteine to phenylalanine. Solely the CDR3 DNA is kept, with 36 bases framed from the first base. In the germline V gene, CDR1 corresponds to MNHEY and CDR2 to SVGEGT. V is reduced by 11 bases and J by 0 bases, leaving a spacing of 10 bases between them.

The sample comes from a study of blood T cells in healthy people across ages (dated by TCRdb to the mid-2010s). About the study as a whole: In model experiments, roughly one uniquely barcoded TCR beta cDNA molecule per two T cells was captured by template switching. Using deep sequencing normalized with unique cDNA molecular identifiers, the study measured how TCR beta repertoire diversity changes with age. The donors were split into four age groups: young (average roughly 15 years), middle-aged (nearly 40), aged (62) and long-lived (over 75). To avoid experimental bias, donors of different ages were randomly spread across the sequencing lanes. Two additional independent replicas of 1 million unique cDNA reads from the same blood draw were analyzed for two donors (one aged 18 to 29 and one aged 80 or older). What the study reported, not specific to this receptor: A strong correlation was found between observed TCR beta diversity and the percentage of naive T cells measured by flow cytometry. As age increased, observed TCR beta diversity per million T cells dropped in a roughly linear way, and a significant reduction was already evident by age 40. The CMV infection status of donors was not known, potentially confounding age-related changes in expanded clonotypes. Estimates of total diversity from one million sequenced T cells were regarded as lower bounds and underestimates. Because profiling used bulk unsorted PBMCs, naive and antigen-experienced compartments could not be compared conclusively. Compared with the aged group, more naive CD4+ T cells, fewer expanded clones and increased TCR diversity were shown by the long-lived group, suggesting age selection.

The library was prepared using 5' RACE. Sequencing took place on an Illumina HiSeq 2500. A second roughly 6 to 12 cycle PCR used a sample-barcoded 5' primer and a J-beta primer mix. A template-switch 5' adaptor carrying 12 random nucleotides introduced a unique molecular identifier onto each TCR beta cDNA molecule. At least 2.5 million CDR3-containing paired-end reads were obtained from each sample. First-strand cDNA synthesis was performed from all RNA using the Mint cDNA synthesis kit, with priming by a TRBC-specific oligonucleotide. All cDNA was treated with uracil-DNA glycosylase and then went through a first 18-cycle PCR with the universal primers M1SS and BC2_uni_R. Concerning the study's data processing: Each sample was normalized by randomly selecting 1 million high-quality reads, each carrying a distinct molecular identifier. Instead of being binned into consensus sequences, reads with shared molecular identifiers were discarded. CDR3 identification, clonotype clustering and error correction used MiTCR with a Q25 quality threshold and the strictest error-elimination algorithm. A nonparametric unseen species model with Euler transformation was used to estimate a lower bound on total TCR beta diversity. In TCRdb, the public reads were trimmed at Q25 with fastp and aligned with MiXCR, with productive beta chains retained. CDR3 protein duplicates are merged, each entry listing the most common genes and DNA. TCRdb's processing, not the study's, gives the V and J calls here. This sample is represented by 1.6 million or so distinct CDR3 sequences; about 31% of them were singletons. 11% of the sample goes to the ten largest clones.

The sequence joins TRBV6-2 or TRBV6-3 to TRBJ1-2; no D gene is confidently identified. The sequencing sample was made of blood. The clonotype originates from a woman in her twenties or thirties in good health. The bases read TGTGCCGCCCAGGTCGCTAACTATGGCTACACCTTC. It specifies CAAQVANYGYTF.